This T cell receptor beta chain was recovered during a study of shared clonotypes between healthy human individuals. Study results and limitations: Even with large depth, rarefaction showed that sorted-subset sequencing was incomplete. Larger estimated richness was generally seen in naive subsets than in memory subsets. Of the naive CD4 clonotypes, roughly 5.5% were shared across several donors.

Points on this clone: Its antigen is not identified.

The CDR3 extends over 14 amino acids. Trimming removed 0 bases from V and 2 bases from J, with 8 bases in between. Germline V CDR1 and CDR2: SGHTS, YDEGEE. Deep-level assay runs were performed. Using immunoSEQ multiplex PCR, the repertoire was profiled, and TCRdb retains in-frame clones only, with some absent. Of 550,000 to 650,000 clones in the sample, 96% were seen once. Terminally differentiated effector memory CD45RA+ cells were excluded from the naive CD8 cells, which were CD45RO-negative and positively selected for CCR7. Input material: naive CD8+ T cells sorted from blood. This clonotype was sampled from a woman in her 30s in good health. The chain is built from TRBV5-8 and TRBJ2-5; possible D gene TRBD1, 5 bases. The CDR3 bases are TGTGCCAGCAGCTTGGAATCAGGGCAAGAGACCCAGTACTTC. Its translation is CASSLESGQETQYF.